This passage covers 5 T cell receptor beta chains from one sample sequenced in a study of blood T cell repertoires in COVID-19. Method: immunoSEQ multiplex PCR; TCRdb's copy keeps in-frame clones and lacks some. The sample contains 40,000 to 60,000 clones, about four fifths of which appear only once. The sample was peripheral blood. All receptors derive from a man between 50 and 59 years old with active COVID-19.

The rearrangement links TRBV3-1 (or the pseudogene TRBV3-2) to TRBJ2-2, with 12 bases matching TRBD2. Germline-derived CDR1 and CDR2 are LGHDT and YNNKEL (reference sequence). The junction had 5 bases not matched to a gene; V was cut back by 6 bases and J by 3 bases. The CDR3 is made up of 16 amino acids. The CDR3 sequence: CASSRTSGGYTGELFF. The CDR3 DNA sequence: TGTGCCAGCAGTCGAACTAGCGGGGGGTACACCGGGGAGCTGTTTTTT.

The chain uses TRBV7-2 and TRBJ2-5, with 10 positions matching TRBD2. The CDR3 consists of 17 residues. V dropped 1 base and J dropped 5; count of bases not matched to a gene: 10. Germline V gene sequence: CDR1 SGHTA, CDR2 FQGNSA. CDR3 amino acids: CASSLGALAGVMETQYF. The CDR3 bases are TGTGCCAGCAGCTTAGGGGCTCTAGCGGGGGTCATGGAGACCCAGTACTTC.

The gene calls are TRBV7-9 and TRBJ2-7; D possibly corresponds to TRBD1 (5 bases). Germline values: CDR1 SEHNR, CDR2 FQNEAQ (reference sequence). This CDR3 is 13 amino acids long. Trimming pared 5 bases from V and 3 bases from J, leaving 11 bases between. The CDR3 DNA reads TGTGCCAGCAGCCCCTCGACAGACTACGAGCAGTACTTC. Its translation: CASSPSTDYEQYF.

This chain's CDR3 is CASSYRGGWYEQYF. The DNA of the CDR3 is TGTGCCAGCAGTTACAGGGGGGGCTGGTACGAGCAGTACTTC. The chain has TRBV6-5 and TRBJ2-7, with D possibly matching TRBD2 (7 bases). CDR1 is MNHEY, CDR2 SVGAGI, per germline. The V end lost 2 bases, the J end lost 4 bases, and 12 bases lay between the germline ends. The CDR3 has 14 residues.

This CDR3 is CASSHGTGDGYTF. CDR3 nucleotides: TGTGCCAGCAGCCACGGGACAGGGGATGGCTACACCTTC. The genes are TRBV7-9 and TRBJ1-2, with 10 positions matching TRBD1. The CDR3 length is 13 residues. Trimming removed 5 bases from V and 6 bases from J; junction bases left unmatched: 3. CDR1 SEHNR and CDR2 FQNEAQ come from the germline V gene (reference sequence). The full variable domain, completed using reference TRBV7-9 and TRBJ1-2, is DTGVSQNPRHKITKRGQNVTFRCDPISEHNRLYWYRQTLGQGPEFLTYFQNEAQLEKSRLLSDRFSAERPKGSFSTLEIQRTEQGDSAMYLCASSHGTGDGYTFGSGTRLTVV.